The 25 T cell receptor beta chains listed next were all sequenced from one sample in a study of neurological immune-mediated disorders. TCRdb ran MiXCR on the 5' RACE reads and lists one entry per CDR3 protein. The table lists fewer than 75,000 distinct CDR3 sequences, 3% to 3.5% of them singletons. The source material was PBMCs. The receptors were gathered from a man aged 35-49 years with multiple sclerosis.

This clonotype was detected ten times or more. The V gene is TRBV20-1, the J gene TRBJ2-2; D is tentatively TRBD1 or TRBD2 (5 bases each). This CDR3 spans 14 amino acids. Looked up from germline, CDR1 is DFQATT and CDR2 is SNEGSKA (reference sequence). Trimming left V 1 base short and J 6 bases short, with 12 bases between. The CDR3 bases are TGCAGTGCTAGAGGTTCCGGGGCCCCCGGGGAGCTGTTTTTT. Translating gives CSARGSGAPGELFF.

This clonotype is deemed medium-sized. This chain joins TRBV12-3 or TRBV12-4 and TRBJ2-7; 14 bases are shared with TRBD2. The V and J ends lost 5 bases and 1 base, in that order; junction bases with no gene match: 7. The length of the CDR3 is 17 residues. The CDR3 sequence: CASSPGTSGSWSYEQYF. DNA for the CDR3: TGTGCCAGCAGTCCCGGGACTAGCGGGAGTTGGTCCTACGAGCAGTACTTC.

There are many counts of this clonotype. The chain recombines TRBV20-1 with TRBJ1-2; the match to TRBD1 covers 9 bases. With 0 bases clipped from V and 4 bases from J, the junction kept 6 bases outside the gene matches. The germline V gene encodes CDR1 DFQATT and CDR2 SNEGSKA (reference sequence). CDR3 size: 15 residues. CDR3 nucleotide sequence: TGCAGTGCTAGAGATCACAGGGGGCTAGGCTATGGCTACACCTTC. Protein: CSARDHRGLGYGYTF.

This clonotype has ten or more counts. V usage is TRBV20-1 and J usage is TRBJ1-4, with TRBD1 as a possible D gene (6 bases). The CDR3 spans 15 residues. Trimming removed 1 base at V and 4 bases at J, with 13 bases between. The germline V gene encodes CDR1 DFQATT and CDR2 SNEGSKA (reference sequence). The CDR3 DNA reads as TGCAGTGCTAGAGCACAGGGAGGGGGTAATGAAAAACTGTTTTTT. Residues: CSARAQGGGNEKLFF.

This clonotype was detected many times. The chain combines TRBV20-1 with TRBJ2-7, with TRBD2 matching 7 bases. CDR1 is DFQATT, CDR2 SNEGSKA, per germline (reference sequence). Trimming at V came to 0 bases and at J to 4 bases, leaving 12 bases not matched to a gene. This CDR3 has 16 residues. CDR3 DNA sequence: TGCAGTGCTAGAGAGGGGGGTCCTAGCGGACATTACGAGCAGTACTTC. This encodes CSAREGGPSGHYEQYF.

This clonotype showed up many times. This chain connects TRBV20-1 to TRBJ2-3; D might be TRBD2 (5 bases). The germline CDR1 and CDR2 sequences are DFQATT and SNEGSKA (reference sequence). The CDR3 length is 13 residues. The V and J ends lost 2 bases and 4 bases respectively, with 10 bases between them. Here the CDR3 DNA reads TGCAGTGCTAGACCTAGCCCCGCAGATACGCAGTATTTT. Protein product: CSARPSPADTQYF.

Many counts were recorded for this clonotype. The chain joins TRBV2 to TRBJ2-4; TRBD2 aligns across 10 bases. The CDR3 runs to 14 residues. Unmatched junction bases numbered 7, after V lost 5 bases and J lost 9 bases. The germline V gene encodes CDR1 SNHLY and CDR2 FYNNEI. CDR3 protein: CASSTTSGASIQYF. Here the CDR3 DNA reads TGTGCCAGCAGTACTACTAGCGGGGCAAGCATTCAGTACTTC.

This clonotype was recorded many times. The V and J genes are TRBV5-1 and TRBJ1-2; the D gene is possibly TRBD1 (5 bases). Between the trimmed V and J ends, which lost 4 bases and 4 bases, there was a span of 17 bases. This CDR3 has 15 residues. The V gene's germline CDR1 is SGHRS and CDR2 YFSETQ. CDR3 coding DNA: TGCGCCAGCAGCCCCGCGGGAGCAGGGAGCTATGGCTACACCTTC. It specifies CASSPAGAGSYGYTF.

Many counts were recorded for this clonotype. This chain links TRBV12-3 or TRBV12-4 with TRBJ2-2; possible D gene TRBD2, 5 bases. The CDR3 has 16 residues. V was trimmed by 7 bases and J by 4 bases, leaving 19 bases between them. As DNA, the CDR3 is TGTGCCAGCACCTCTCCGATGAGCGGAGTCACCGGGGAGCTGTTTTTT. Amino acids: CASTSPMSGVTGELFF.

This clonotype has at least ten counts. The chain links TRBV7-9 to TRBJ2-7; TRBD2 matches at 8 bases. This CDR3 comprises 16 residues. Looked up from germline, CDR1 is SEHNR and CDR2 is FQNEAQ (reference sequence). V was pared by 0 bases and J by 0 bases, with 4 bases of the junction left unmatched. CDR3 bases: TGTGCCAGCAGCTTAGCGGGCGGGGGGTACTCCTACGAGCAGTACTTC. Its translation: CASSLAGGGYSYEQYF.

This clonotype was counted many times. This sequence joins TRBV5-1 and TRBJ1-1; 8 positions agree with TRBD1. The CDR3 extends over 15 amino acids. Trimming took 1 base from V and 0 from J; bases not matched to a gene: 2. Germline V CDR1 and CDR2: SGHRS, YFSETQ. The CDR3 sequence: CASSLTGGMNTEAFF. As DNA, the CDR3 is TGCGCCAGCAGCTTGACAGGGGGGATGAACACTGAAGCTTTCTTT.

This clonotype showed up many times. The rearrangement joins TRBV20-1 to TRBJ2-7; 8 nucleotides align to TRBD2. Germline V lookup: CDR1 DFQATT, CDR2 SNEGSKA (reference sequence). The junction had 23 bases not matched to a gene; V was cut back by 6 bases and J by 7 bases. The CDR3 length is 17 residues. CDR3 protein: CSAGGEFAGGVPREQYF. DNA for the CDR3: TGCAGTGCGGGGGGGGAATTTGCGGGAGGAGTTCCCCGGGAGCAGTACTTC.

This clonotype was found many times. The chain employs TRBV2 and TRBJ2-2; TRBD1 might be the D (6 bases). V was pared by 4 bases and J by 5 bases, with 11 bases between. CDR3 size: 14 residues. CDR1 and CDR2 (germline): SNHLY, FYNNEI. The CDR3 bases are TGTGCCAGCAGTGGACCACAGGGTACCGGGGAGCTGTTTTTT. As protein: CASSGPQGTGELFF.

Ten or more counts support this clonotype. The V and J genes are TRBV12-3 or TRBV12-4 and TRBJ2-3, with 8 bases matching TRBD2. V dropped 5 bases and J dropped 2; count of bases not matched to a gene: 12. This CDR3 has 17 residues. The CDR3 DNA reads TGTGCCAGCAGTGAATCACCGGGACTAGGTTCCACAGATACGCAGTATTTT. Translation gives CASSESPGLGSTDTQYF.

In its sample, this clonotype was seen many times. The CDR3 reads CASSLGPPDTNTGELFF. CDR3 nucleotides: TGTGCCAGCAGCTTAGGTCCCCCCGATACGAACACCGGGGAGCTGTTTTTT. The V gene is TRBV7-9, the J gene TRBJ2-2; D gene unclear. Per germline, CDR1 SEHNR and CDR2 FQNEAQ (reference sequence). V was shortened by 1 base and J by 0 bases, with 12 bases between the two germline ends. CDR3 length equals 17 residues.

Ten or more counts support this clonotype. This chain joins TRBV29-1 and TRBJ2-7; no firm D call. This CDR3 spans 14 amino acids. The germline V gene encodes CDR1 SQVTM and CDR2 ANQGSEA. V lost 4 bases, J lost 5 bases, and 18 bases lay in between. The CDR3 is CSVVTLGSIHEQYF. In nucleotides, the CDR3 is TGCAGCGTTGTGACCTTAGGGTCGATCCACGAGCAGTACTTC.

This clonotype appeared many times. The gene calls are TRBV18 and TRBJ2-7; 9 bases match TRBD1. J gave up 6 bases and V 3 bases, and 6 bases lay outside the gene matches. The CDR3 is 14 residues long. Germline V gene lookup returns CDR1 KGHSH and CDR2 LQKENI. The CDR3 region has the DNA TGTGCCAGCTCACCCAGACAGGGGGTTGGCGAGCAGTACTTC. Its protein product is CASSPRQGVGEQYF.

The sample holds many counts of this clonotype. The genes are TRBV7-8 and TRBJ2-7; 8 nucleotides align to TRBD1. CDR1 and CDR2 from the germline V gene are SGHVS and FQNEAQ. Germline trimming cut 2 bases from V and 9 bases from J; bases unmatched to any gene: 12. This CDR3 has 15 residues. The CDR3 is CASSLQGTGPSGQYF. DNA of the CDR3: TGTGCCAGCAGCTTACAGGGGACAGGACCATCGGGGCAGTACTTC.

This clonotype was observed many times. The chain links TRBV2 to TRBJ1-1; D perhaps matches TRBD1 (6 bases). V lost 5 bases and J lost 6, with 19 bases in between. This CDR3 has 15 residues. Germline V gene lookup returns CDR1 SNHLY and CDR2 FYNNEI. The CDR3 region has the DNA TGTGCCAGCAGTACCACCAGGGGACTGGGTGCTGAAGCTTTCTTT. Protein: CASSTTRGLGAEAFF.

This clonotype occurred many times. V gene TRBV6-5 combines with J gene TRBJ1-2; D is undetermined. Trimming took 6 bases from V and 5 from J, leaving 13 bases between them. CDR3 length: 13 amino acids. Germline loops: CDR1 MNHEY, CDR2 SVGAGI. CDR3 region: CASSRADGYGYTF. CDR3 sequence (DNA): TGTGCCAGCAGCCGCGCCGACGGGTATGGCTACACCTTC.

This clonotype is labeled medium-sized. The CDR3 loop is CSASRLDRGLGDNEQFF. The CDR3 DNA is TGCAGTGCTTCTAGATTGGACAGGGGGCTGGGGGACAATGAGCAGTTCTTC. The V gene is TRBV20-1, the J gene TRBJ2-1, with 11 bases lining up with TRBD1. Trimming removed 5 bases from V and 5 bases from J; junction bases left unmatched: 14. In germline, CDR1 is DFQATT, CDR2 SNEGSKA (reference sequence). CDR3 length: 17 residues.

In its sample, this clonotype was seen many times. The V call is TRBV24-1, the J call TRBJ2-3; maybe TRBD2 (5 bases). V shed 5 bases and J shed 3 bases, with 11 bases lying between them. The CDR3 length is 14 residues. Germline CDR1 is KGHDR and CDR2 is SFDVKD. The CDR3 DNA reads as TGTGCCACCAGTGGGTCGGGGTTGACAGATACGCAGTATTTT. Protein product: CATSGSGLTDTQYF.

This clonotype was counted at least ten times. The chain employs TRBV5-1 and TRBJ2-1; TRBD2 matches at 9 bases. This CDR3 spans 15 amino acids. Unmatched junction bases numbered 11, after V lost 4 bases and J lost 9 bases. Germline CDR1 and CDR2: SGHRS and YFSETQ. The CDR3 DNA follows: TGCGCCAGCAGCCTGAGGGCGGGAGGGCCTGGTGAGCAGTTCTTC. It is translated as CASSLRAGGPGEQFF.

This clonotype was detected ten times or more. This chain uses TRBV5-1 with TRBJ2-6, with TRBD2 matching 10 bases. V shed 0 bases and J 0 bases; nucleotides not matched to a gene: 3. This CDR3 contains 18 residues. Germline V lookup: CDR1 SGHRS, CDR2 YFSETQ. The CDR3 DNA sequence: TGCGCCAGCAGCTTGGGGACTAGCGGATCCTCTGGGGCCAACGTCCTGACTTTC. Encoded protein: CASSLGTSGSSGANVLTF.

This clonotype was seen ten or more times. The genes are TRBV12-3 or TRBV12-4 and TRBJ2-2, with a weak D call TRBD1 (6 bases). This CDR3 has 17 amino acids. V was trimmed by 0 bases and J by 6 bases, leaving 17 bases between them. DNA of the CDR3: TGTGCCAGCAGTTTAGCGCTAAATCGGGCAGGGGCCGGGGAGCTGTTTTTT. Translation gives CASSLALNRAGAGELFF.